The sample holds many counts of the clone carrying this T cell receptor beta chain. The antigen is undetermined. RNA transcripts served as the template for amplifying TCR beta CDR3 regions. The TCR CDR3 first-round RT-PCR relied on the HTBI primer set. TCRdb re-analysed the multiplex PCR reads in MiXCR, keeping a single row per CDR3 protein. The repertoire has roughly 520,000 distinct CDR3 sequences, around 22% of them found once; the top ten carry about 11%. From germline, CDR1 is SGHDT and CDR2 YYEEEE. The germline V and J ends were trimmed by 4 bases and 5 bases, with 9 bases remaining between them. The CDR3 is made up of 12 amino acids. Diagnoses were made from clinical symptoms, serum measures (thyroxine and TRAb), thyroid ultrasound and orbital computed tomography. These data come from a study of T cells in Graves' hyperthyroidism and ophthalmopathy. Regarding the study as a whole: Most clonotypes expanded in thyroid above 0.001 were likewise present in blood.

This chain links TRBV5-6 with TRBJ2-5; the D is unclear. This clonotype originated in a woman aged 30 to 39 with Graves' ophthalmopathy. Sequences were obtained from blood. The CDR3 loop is CASSDNGETQYF. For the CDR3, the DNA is TGTGCCAGCAGCGATAATGGGGAGACCCAGTACTTC.